This is a list of T cell receptor beta chains from one sample in a study of T cells in narcolepsy. This table comes from immunoSEQ multiplex PCR, and its TCRdb copy is limited to in-frame clones, with some not included. The table has approximately 25,000 clones, more than 75% seen once. Sequencing was carried out using CD45RA- memory CD4+ T cells from PBMCs. Source of these receptors: a human donor with narcolepsy. CDR3s leave out the opening cysteine and the closing phenylalanine or tryptophan.

v_gene	j_gene	CDR3aa
TRBV7-8	TRBJ2-1	ASSRSGGALYNEQF
TRBV19	TRBJ1-4	ASSIGGAGRINEKLF
TRBV14	TRBJ1-6	ASSQWENSPLH
TRBV5-1	TRBJ2-5	ASSLFGGDKTQY
TRBV18	TRBJ1-1	ASSSRGRDTEAF
TRBV12-5	TRBJ2-7	ASGPPGRVGYEQY
TRBV4-1	TRBJ2-5	ASSQHPPPAQETQY
TRBV27	TRBJ1-6	ASSFQYNSPLH
TRBV7-8	TRBJ2-1	ASSLSGGAVYEQF
TRBV9	TRBJ1-2	ASSVDGLGGYT
TRBV7-9	TRBJ1-1	ASSLELTGLGNTEAF
TRBV15	TRBJ1-3	ATSRVTGAGNTIY
TRBV7-9	TRBJ1-6	ASSRTGTLH
TRBV4-1	TRBJ1-2	ASSPLTGNNYGYT
TRBV5-1	TRBJ2-5	ASSTLAGGETQY
TRBV6-1	TRBJ1-5	ASSEEAADYSNQPQH
TRBV18	TRBJ2-3	ASSPPGLAGVTDTQY
TRBV4-2	TRBJ2-3	ASSQDGGRGSKPPDTQY
TRBV28	TRBJ2-3	ASSFPGGVDTQY
TRBV29-1	TRBJ2-1	SVDISDSQQF
TRBV2	TRBJ2-3	ASSVTRSTDTQY
TRBV9	TRBJ2-7	ASSGGLAGAYEQY
TRBV6-1	TRBJ1-6	ASSETGTYNSPLH
TRBV4-1	TRBJ2-1	ASSQSRGGLYNEQF
TRBV19	TRBJ1-2	ASSTQVNYGYT
TRBV6-5	TRBJ1-6	ASSRQGNSPLH
TRBV6-1	TRBJ1-4	ASSWPGQGAEKLF
TRBV13	TRBJ2-3	ASRTSGGGTDTQY
TRBV19	TRBJ2-2	ASSIKEGTGELF
TRBV5-1	TRBJ2-1	ASSFTGVGSYNEQF
TRBV2	TRBJ2-5	ASSGRDFQETQY
TRBV28	TRBJ1-2	ASSFPTGQGAGGYT
TRBV28	TRBJ2-5	ASSLFSSGGQETQY
TRBV18	TRBJ1-2	ASSPGQGRSDGYT
TRBV18	TRBJ2-5	ASSLPGQKVQETQY
TRBV7-9	TRBJ1-2	ASSPTGDGYGYT
TRBV6-4	TRBJ2-3	ASSAMGTRGDTQY
TRBV10-3	TRBJ2-7	AISTTSGGIYEQY